The 10 T cell receptor beta chains reported below all come from one sample, sequenced in a study of graft-versus-host responses after intestinal transplantation. The repertoire was sequenced with immunoSEQ multiplex PCR; TCRdb's copy has only in-frame clones and lacks some. The sample comprises about 71,000 clones, 80% to 95% of which are singletons, and roughly 1.3% rests with the top ten. Their recognized antigens are unknown. This specimen consisted of unstimulated CD8+ T cells sorted from spleen or lymph node cells, obtained before intestinal transplant. The source of these receptors is a human donor who received an intestinal transplant.

The CDR3 bases are TGCGCCAGCAGCCAAGAGTCCCTGGTGGAGGAGCAGTACTTC. It yields the protein CASSQESLVEEQYF. The V call is TRBV4-1, the J call TRBJ2-7; no clear D. V gave up 0 bases and J gave up 7 bases, with 13 bases separating them. The germline CDR1 and CDR2 sequences are MGHRA and YSYEKL. CDR3 size: 14 residues.

The rearrangement links TRBV5-1 to TRBJ1-3; the D is unclear. CDR3 length: 15 residues. Germline V gene sequence: CDR1 SGHRS, CDR2 YFSETQ. V was shortened by 3 bases and J by 0 bases, with 10 bases between the two germline ends. This CDR3 is CASSSDLFSGNTIYF. As DNA, the CDR3 is TGCGCCAGCAGCTCCGACTTATTCTCTGGAAACACCATATATTTT.

The V and J genes are TRBV11-2 and TRBJ2-3, with D possibly matching TRBD1 (6 bases). The CDR3 loop spans 18 amino acids. Looked up from germline, CDR1 is SGHAT and CDR2 is FQNNGV. The V gene lost 5 bases and the J gene lost 6 bases, with 27 bases spanning the gap. As DNA, the CDR3 is TGTGCCAGCAGCCAAAGTAGGGCCAGGGGAGAGACGTCGGATACGCAGTATTTT. Its translation is CASSQSRARGETSDTQYF.

V usage is TRBV6-5 and J usage is TRBJ1-1; TRBD1 matches 7 bases. Germline lookup yields CDR1 MNHEY and CDR2 SVGAGI. This CDR3 is built from 13 residues. Trimming took 5 bases from V and 5 from J; bases not matched to a gene: 5. CDR3 nucleotides: TGTGCCAGCAGTCTTACAGGGGCGACTGAAGCTTTCTTT. Translation: CASSLTGATEAFF.

The rearrangement joins TRBV7-9 to TRBJ1-1; weak D call: TRBD1 (5 bases). The CDR3 consists of 12 residues. V lost 6 bases and J lost 7, with 12 bases in between. Per the germline V gene, CDR1 is SEHNR and CDR2 is FQNEAQ (reference sequence). CDR3 protein: CASSSQGGEAFF. The CDR3, as DNA: TGTGCCAGCAGTTCTCAGGGTGGTGAAGCTTTCTTT.

J is TRBJ2-5 and V is TRBV2, with TRBD1 matching over 7 bases. TRBJ2-7 explains the end of the DNA better; the J call may be wrong. The CDR3 sequence is 15 residues long. Germline V gene sequence: CDR1 SNHLY, CDR2 FYNNEI. Written as DNA, the CDR3 is TGTGCCAGCAGTGAATTCCGGGACAGAATCTACGAGCAGTACTTC. Amino acid sequence: CASSEFRDRIYEQYF.

This clone was seen a handful of times. This chain joins TRBV4-2 and TRBJ1-1, with 7 bases that match TRBD1. Germline V gives CDR1 LGHNA, CDR2 YNFKEQ. J gave up 6 bases and V 2 bases, and 6 bases lay outside the gene matches. This CDR3 has 14 residues. This chain's CDR3 is CASSQSGQPPEAFF. The DNA for the CDR3 is TGTGCCAGCAGCCAATCGGGACAGCCACCTGAAGCTTTCTTT.

The count of this clone is one. V gene TRBV15 combines with J gene TRBJ2-5; a possible D gene is TRBD1 (5 bases). The CDR3 is 15 amino acids. Germline values: CDR1 LNHNV, CDR2 YYDKDF (reference sequence). Trimming removed 0 bases at V and 7 bases at J, with 15 bases between. In nucleotides, the CDR3 is TGTGCCACCAGCAGAGATGGGGCCCCACCGGGGACCCAGTACTTC. Its protein is CATSRDGAPPGTQYF.

The CDR3 reads CASSQGTGLRGYTF. CDR3 DNA: TGCGCCAGCAGCCAAGGAACAGGCTTGAGAGGCTACACCTTC. The chain uses TRBV4-1 and TRBJ1-2, with D perhaps matching TRBD1 (5 bases). Germline CDR1 reads MGHRA; CDR2 reads YSYEKL. Trimming pared 1 base from V and 8 bases from J, leaving 14 bases between. There are 14 residues in the CDR3.

This clone occurred a few times. This sequence joins TRBV13 and TRBJ2-1, with 7 nucleotides matching TRBD1. Unmatched junction bases numbered 4, after V lost 6 bases and J lost 5 bases. In germline, CDR1 is PRHDT, CDR2 FYEKMQ (reference sequence). The CDR3 has 13 residues. The CDR3 region is CASRITGDNEQFF. The DNA for the CDR3 is TGTGCCAGCAGGATCACAGGGGACAATGAGCAGTTCTTC. Based on the CDR3 plus reference TRBV13 and TRBJ2-1, the full variable domain is AAGVIQSPRHLIKEKRETATLKCYPIPRHDTVYWYQQGPGQDPQFLISFYEKMQSDKGSIPDRFSAQQFSDYHSELNMSSLELGDSALYFCASRITGDNEQFFGPGTRLTVL.